Shown below are 24 T cell receptor beta chains from a single sample sequenced in a study of blood T cell repertoires in COVID-19. Assay: immunoSEQ multiplex PCR; the TCRdb copy retains only in-frame clones and omits some. The data contain 120,000 or so clones, approximately 80% of them singletons. Sequencing was done on a sample of peripheral blood. The receptors here all came from a man between 65 and 79 years old with acute or convalescent COVID-19.

The chain uses TRBV6-5 and TRBJ1-2, with D perhaps matching TRBD1 (6 bases). The CDR3 is made up of 13 amino acids. V was cut by 6 bases and J by 2 bases, with 10 bases left in between. CDR1 and CDR2 (germline): MNHEY, SVGAGI. In DNA form, the CDR3 reads TGTGCCAGCAGAAGGGGGTCAAACTATGGCTACACCTTC. Translating gives CASRRGSNYGYTF.

The chain employs TRBV28 and TRBJ1-6; D not certain. The germline CDR1 and CDR2 sequences are MDHEN and SYDVKM. The CDR3 extends over 12 amino acids. V shed 2 bases and J shed 11 bases, with 7 bases lying between them. The CDR3 coding sequence is TGTGCCAGCAGTTTAACGGGAGCACCCCTCCACTTT. It translates to CASSLTGAPLHF.

The chain uses TRBV24-1 and TRBJ2-3; tentative D call: TRBD2 (6 bases). V shed 4 bases and J shed 6 bases, with 19 bases lying between them. Germline V gene lookup returns CDR1 KGHDR and CDR2 SFDVKD. The length of the CDR3 is 16 residues. The CDR3 DNA reads TGTGCCACCAGTGACCGCGGGACCTTGGGTTCGGATACGCAGTATTTT. As protein: CATSDRGTLGSDTQYF.

V and J are TRBV6-6 and TRBJ2-2; tentative D call: TRBD2 (6 bases). This CDR3 has 12 amino acids. Germline assignment: CDR1 MNHNY and CDR2 SVGAGI (reference sequence). V was pared by 8 bases and J by 7 bases, with 11 bases between. The CDR3 here is CASWGGVGELFF. In DNA form, the CDR3 reads TGTGCCAGCTGGGGCGGGGTCGGGGAGCTGTTTTTT.

Details on this clone: At the DNA level, this CDR3 is encoded by other sequences in the same sample as well. The V gene is TRBV18, the J gene TRBJ1-3, with 9 bases that match TRBD1. CDR1 and CDR2 from the germline V gene are KGHSH and LQKENI. The V segment lost 2 bases and the J segment 3 bases; nucleotides outside the gene matches: 5. This CDR3 spans 16 amino acids. Here the CDR3 DNA reads TGTGCCAGCTCACCATTGGGACAGGGCGTTGGAAACACCATATATTTT. Protein product: CASSPLGQGVGNTIYF.

This sequence joins TRBV6-5 and TRBJ2-5; 10 bases are shared with TRBD1. The CDR3 runs to 15 residues. Germline loops: CDR1 MNHEY, CDR2 SVGAGI. The trim removed 5 bases at V and 3 bases at J, leaving 6 bases unmatched. CDR3 residues: CASSTRDRGKETQYF. Here the CDR3 DNA reads TGTGCCAGCAGTACCCGGGACAGGGGTAAAGAGACCCAGTACTTC.

This clone was found many times. This chain links TRBV30 with TRBJ1-1; D gene uncertain. Per the germline V gene, CDR1 is GTSNPN and CDR2 is SVGIG (reference sequence). V lost 0 bases and J 5 bases, leaving 13 bases between the germline ends. The CDR3 length is 14 residues. CDR3 sequence (DNA): TGTGCCTGGAGTGTAACGGGGAGAGGGACTGAAGCTTTCTTT. Translating gives CAWSVTGRGTEAFF.

This clone was counted only a few times. The V and J genes are TRBV7-6 and TRBJ2-1; D uncertain. Trimming stripped 2 bases from V and 7 bases from J, with 12 bases between. CDR3 length equals 14 residues. CDR1 is SGHVS, CDR2 FNYEAQ, per germline. CDR3 coding DNA: TGTGCCAGCAGCTTACCGGCAGGTCAAAATGAGCAGTTCTTC. It encodes CASSLPAGQNEQFF. The full variable domain, with the rest looked up from reference TRBV7-6 and TRBJ2-1, is GAGVSQSPRYKVTKRGQDVALRCDPISGHVSLYWYRQALGQGPEFLTYFNYEAQQDKSGLPNDRFSAERPEGSISTLTIQRTEQRDSAMYRCASSLPAGQNEQFFGPGTRLTVL.

This clone occurred a few times. The chain joins TRBV6-2 or TRBV6-3 to TRBJ2-7; TRBD1 matches at 8 bases. Germline trimming cut 5 bases from V and 7 bases from J; bases unmatched to any gene: 13. Per the germline V gene, CDR1 is MNHEY and CDR2 is SVGEGT. CDR3 length: 15 residues. In DNA, the CDR3 is TGTGCCAGCAGTCTGACCATGGACAGGGAGTCGGAGCAGTACTTC. This gives the protein CASSLTMDRESEQYF.

Only one count was recorded for this clone. J is TRBJ1-1 and V is TRBV5-6, with TRBD1 matching 10 bases. Trimming cost V 7 bases and J 3 bases; bases outside gene matches: 9. This CDR3 has 15 amino acids. The germline V gene has CDR1 SGHDT and CDR2 YYEEEE. CDR3 nucleotide sequence: TGTGCCAGCGGTCCCGGGGACAGGGGACACACTGAAGCTTTCTTT. This translates into CASGPGDRGHTEAFF. Filled out from reference TRBV5-6 and TRBJ1-1, the complete variable domain reads DAGVTQSPTHLIKTRGQQVTLRCSPKSGHDTVSWYQQALGQGPQFIFQYYEEEERQRGNFPDRFSGHQFPNYSSELNVNALLLGDSALYLCASGPGDRGHTEAFFGQGTRLTVV.

J is TRBJ1-3 and V is TRBV3-1 (or the pseudogene TRBV3-2), with 8 bases lining up with TRBD1. CDR1 is LGHDT, CDR2 YNNKEL, per germline (reference sequence). This CDR3 has 15 residues. With V trimmed by 3 bases and J by 6 bases, 7 bases remained unmatched. The CDR3 nucleotides are TGTGCCAGCAGCCATCACGACAGGGGCACAAACACCATATATTTT. Its protein is CASSHHDRGTNTIYF.

This clone has only a few counts. The rearrangement joins TRBV19 to TRBJ2-1, with D tentatively TRBD1 (5 bases). Germline V gene data show CDR1 as LNHDA and CDR2 as SQIVND (reference sequence). Trimming pared 0 bases from V and 5 bases from J, leaving 8 bases between. The CDR3 length is 14 residues. In DNA form, the CDR3 reads TGTGCCAGTAGTATAGACAGGGTGGACAATGAGCAGTTCTTC. Protein sequence: CASSIDRVDNEQFF.

The chain is built from TRBV5-6 and TRBJ1-6; the D is unclear. The CDR3 covers 15 residues. V was pared by 4 bases and J by 0 bases, with 8 bases between. Germline CDR1 SGHDT, CDR2 YYEEEE. Here the CDR3 reads CASSEDTSYNSPLHF. CDR3 DNA sequence: TGTGCCAGCAGCGAGGATACCTCCTATAATTCACCCCTCCACTTT.

The V call is TRBV18, the J call TRBJ2-7; D may be TRBD2 (5 bases). This CDR3 is built from 13 residues. Germline assignment: CDR1 KGHSH and CDR2 LQKENI. Trimming shortened V by 3 bases and J by 3 bases, and 9 bases separated the two germline ends. CDR3 bases: TGTGCCAGCTCACCTTCCGAGGGCTACGAGCAGTACTTC. This gives the protein CASSPSEGYEQYF.

The chain has TRBV2 and TRBJ2-2; D gene uncertain. This CDR3 comprises 11 residues. The V gene's germline CDR1 is SNHLY and CDR2 FYNNEI. This chain's CDR3 is CAVGRGGELFF. DNA for the CDR3: TGTGCAGTTGGCCGAGGCGGGGAGCTGTTTTTT.

The chain couples TRBV3-1 (or the pseudogene TRBV3-2) to TRBJ1-2, with D tentatively TRBD1 (6 bases). CDR3 length equals 14 residues. Germline CDR1 is LGHDT and CDR2 is YNNKEL (reference sequence). Trimming cost V 6 bases and J 0 bases, with 11 bases left between them. Written as DNA, the CDR3 is TGTGCCAGCAGGAACAGGGACCCTAACTATGGCTACACCTTC. The encoded protein is CASRNRDPNYGYTF.

The chain employs TRBV11-2 and TRBJ1-1, with a possible D match to TRBD1 (5 bases). This CDR3 comprises 16 residues. V dropped 3 bases and J dropped 3 bases, with 17 bases sitting between them. Germline V gives CDR1 SGHAT, CDR2 FQNNGV. The CDR3 reads CASSFRSGGDDTEAFF. The DNA of the CDR3 is TGTGCCAGCAGCTTCCGGTCCGGGGGGGATGACACTGAAGCTTTCTTT.

This chain uses TRBV28 with TRBJ1-2; 7 bases match TRBD1. The CDR3 covers 17 residues. Germline loops: CDR1 MDHEN, CDR2 SYDVKM. V gave up 2 bases and J gave up 4 bases; unmatched junction bases: 13. CDR3 sequence: CASSLGGAGGLSYGYTF. CDR3 coding DNA: TGTGCCAGCAGTTTAGGGGGCGCAGGGGGTCTCTCCTATGGCTACACCTTC.

This clone has a single count. The chain has TRBV11-2 and TRBJ1-1, with D possibly being TRBD1 (6 bases). Germline CDR1 SGHAT, CDR2 FQNNGV. Trimming shortened V by 2 bases and J by 0 bases, and 10 bases separated the two germline ends. The CDR3 is 15 amino acids. The DNA of the CDR3 is TGTGCCAGCAGCTTAAATGGACAGATGAACACTGAAGCTTTCTTT. It translates to CASSLNGQMNTEAFF.

The V and J genes are TRBV3-1 (or the pseudogene TRBV3-2) and TRBJ1-3; unclear D gene. CDR3 length equals 13 residues. Germline lookup yields CDR1 LGHDT and CDR2 YNNKEL (reference sequence). Deletions cut 3 bases from V and 0 bases from J, with 3 bases between. This CDR3 is CASSHRSGNTIYF. DNA for the CDR3: TGTGCCAGCAGCCACCGCTCTGGAAACACCATATATTTT.

The chain uses TRBV6-1 and TRBJ2-2; weak D call: TRBD1 (6 bases). CDR3 size: 16 residues. From germline, CDR1 is MNHNS and CDR2 SASEGT. V was shortened by 1 base and J by 6 bases, with 15 bases between the two germline ends. CDR3 sequence (DNA): TGTGCCAGCAGTGAAGGAACTCCAGGGGCTCCCGGGGAGCTGTTTTTT. Translation gives CASSEGTPGAPGELFF.

This clone was observed once. The chain couples TRBV6-5 to TRBJ1-1; D gene ambiguous. CDR1 is MNHEY and CDR2 is SVGAGI in the germline V gene. This CDR3 has 14 residues. Trimming cost V 8 bases and J 0 bases, with 13 bases left between them. This CDR3 reads CASAGSWMNTEAFF. The CDR3 DNA is TGTGCCAGCGCCGGGAGTTGGATGAACACTGAAGCTTTCTTT.

The chain employs TRBV7-9 and TRBJ2-1, with 9 positions matching TRBD1. This CDR3 has 14 residues. The germline gives CDR1 SEHNR, CDR2 FQNEAQ (reference sequence). Trimming at V came to 5 bases and at J to 7 bases, leaving 6 bases not matched to a gene. This CDR3 reads CASSPWTGDNEQFF. CDR3 coding DNA: TGTGCCAGCAGCCCCTGGACAGGGGATAATGAGCAGTTCTTC. Drawing the rest from reference TRBV7-9 and TRBJ2-1, the complete variable domain is DTGVSQNPRHKITKRGQNVTFRCDPISEHNRLYWYRQTLGQGPEFLTYFQNEAQLEKSRLLSDRFSAERPKGSFSTLEIQRTEQGDSAMYLCASSPWTGDNEQFFGPGTRLTVL.

The chain recombines TRBV2 with TRBJ2-1, with D unclear. The CDR3 loop spans 11 amino acids. Trimming removed 7 bases from V and 4 bases from J, with 5 bases in between. The germline V gene has CDR1 SNHLY and CDR2 FYNNEI. DNA for the CDR3: TGTGCCAGCATTAAATACAATGAGCAGTTCTTC. Its protein is CASIKYNEQFF.